The rows below give T cell receptor beta chains drawn from one sample of a study of cytotoxic CD8 clonotypes in ibrutinib-treated CLL. Sequencing used immunoSEQ multiplex PCR; TCRdb keeps in-frame clones, though not all of them. Among about 300,000 clones listed, around 77% were seen once. The sequencing used PBMCs, collected at disease progression, from a patient treated with ibrutinib. The receptors were sampled from a human donor with chronic lymphocytic leukemia. Both conserved end residues are part of each CDR3.

J	V	CDR3
TRBJ2-2	TRBV4-3	CASSQDRSTGELFF
TRBJ2-1	TRBV7-2	CASSHGVYYNEQFF
TRBJ2-3	TRBV5-1	CASSLAPGLAGDPDTQYF
TRBJ1-1	TRBV29-1	CSVDGALTREAFF
TRBJ1-5	TRBV28	CASSLYLNQPQHF
TRBJ1-2	TRBV7-2	CASSPVGTDGYTF
TRBJ2-3	TRBV19	CASSIDWDSTDTQYF
TRBJ1-4	TRBV4-1	CASSQWKVEKLFF
TRBJ2-3	TRBV9	CASSVGQGAPDTQYF
TRBJ1-1	TRBV9	CASSVTRTPEAFF
TRBJ2-2	TRBV19	CASPGSATGELFF
TRBJ2-2	TRBV5-6	CASSYGTGGANTGELFF
TRBJ1-1	TRBV2	CASSDGTANTEAFF
TRBJ1-2	TRBV7-9	CASSHRGDNYGYTF
TRBJ2-2	TRBV9	CASSVVSDPGELFF
TRBJ2-5	TRBV5-1	CASSIAGGPGETQYF
TRBJ2-1	TRBV4-1	CASSTRQGWNEQFF
TRBJ2-3	TRBV2	CATGTRDTQYF
TRBJ1-6	TRBV2	CASCPGGLDSPLHF
TRBJ2-1	TRBV19	CASSIGTYNEQFF
TRBJ1-3	TRBV18	CASSPTGPRVYF
TRBJ2-2	TRBV2	CASSGQSGELFF
TRBJ2-6	TRBV5-6	CASSLTPIPSGANVLTF
TRBJ2-7	TRBV10-3	CAISESVRDEQYF
TRBJ2-7	TRBV10-1	CASSDPDSYEQYF
TRBJ2-7	TRBV5-1	CASSGGLYEQYF
TRBJ2-1	TRBV7-2	CASSQTSNEQFF
TRBJ2-7	TRBV15	CATSRVGLAGVFEQYF
TRBJ1-6	TRBV12-5	CASGLVRDTSLNSPLHF
TRBJ2-2	TRBV28	CASSPRGQGGGELFF
TRBJ2-5	TRBV11-3	CASSLGGTAQETQYF
TRBJ2-3	TRBV18	CASSPLGAASTDTQYF
TRBJ1-4	TRBV14	CASSQVAGEKLFF
TRBJ1-1	TRBV5-1	CASSLVTGGTEAFF
TRBJ2-3	TRBV7-2	CASSLQGSKRTDTQYF
TRBJ1-2	TRBV7-9	CASSLMAGNPYGYTF
TRBJ2-1	TRBV27	CASSFGSSYNEQFF
TRBJ1-1	TRBV4-1	CASRGQGRGNTEAFF
TRBJ2-2	TRBV5-1	CASSLYWDTYTGELFF
TRBJ2-5	TRBV6-5	CASSYLGSETQYF
TRBJ2-7	TRBV9	CASSVGRKNYEQYF
TRBJ2-3	TRBV28	CASSSKRTSDTQYF
TRBJ2-7	TRBV28	CASSFQLAVNF
TRBJ1-1	TRBV5-4	CASSPKGRNTEAFF